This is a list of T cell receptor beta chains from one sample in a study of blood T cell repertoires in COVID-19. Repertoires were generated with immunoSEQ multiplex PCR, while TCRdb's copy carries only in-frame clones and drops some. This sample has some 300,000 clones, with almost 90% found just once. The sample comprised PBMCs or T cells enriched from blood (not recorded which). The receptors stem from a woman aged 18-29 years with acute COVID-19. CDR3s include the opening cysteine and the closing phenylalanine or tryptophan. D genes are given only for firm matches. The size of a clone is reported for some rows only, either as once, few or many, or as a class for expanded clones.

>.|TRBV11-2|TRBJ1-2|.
CASSPPGGYGYTF
TGTGCCAGCAGTCCCCCGGGGGGCTATGGCTACACCTTC
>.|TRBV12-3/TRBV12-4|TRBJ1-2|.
CASSSGDYGYTF
TGTGCCAGCAGCTCAGGGGACTATGGCTACACCTTC
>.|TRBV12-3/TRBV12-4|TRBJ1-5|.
CASSFVNQPQHF
TGTGCCAGCAGTTTCGTCAATCAGCCCCAGCATTTT
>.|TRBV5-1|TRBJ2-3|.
CASSVRVNKDTQYF
TGCGCCAGCAGCGTCCGGGTCAATAAAGATACGCAGTATTTT
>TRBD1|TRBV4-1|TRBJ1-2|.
CASSHKSIKDRGPTHYGYTF
TGCGCCAGCAGCCACAAAAGCATTAAGGACAGGGGCCCGACCCATTATGGCTACACCTTC
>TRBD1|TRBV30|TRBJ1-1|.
CAWSDRGHTEAFF
TGTGCCTGGAGCGACAGGGGTCACACTGAAGCTTTCTTT
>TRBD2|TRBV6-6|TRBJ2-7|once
CASTDPAGSSYEQYF
TGTGCCAGCACTGACCCAGCGGGGAGCTCCTACGAGCAGTACTTC
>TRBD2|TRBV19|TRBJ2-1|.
CASSMGGSGRFYNEQFF
TGTGCCAGTAGTATGGGGGGTAGCGGGAGGTTCTACAATGAGCAGTTCTTC
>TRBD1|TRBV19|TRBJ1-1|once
CASSIRQGDLNTEAFF
TGTGCCAGTAGTATTAGACAGGGGGACCTAAACACTGAAGCTTTCTTT
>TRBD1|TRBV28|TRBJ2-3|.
CASSVPGQGTDTQYF
TGTGCCAGCAGTGTACCGGGACAGGGCACAGATACGCAGTATTTT
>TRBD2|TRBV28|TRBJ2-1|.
CATHDLYSGSNNEQFF
TGTGCCACCCACGACTTGTATAGCGGGAGTAATAATGAGCAGTTCTTC
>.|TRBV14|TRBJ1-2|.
CASSLDTNYGYTF
TGTGCCAGCAGCTTAGACACGAACTATGGCTACACCTTC
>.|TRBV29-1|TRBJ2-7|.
CSVYGGTHYEQYF
TGCAGCGTTTATGGGGGGACTCACTACGAGCAGTACTTC
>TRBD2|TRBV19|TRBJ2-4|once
CASSIIFGLAVLQNIQYF
TGTGCCAGTAGTATAATATTCGGACTAGCGGTTCTCCAAAACATTCAGTACTTC
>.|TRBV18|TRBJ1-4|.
CASSRGELEAEKLFF
TGTGCCAGCTCACGCGGGGAACTCGAAGCTGAAAAACTGTTTTTT
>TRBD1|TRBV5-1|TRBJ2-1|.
CASSLGTGSLIFYNEQFF
TGCGCCAGCAGCCTCGGGACAGGGTCCCTCATTTTCTACAATGAGCAGTTCTTC
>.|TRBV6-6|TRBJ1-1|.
CASSPLGGGTEAFF
TGTGCCAGCAGCCCCTTGGGGGGAGGGACTGAAGCTTTCTTT
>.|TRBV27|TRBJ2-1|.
CASSFLPGQSSYNEQFF
TGTGCCAGCAGTTTTCTCCCGGGACAAAGCTCCTACAATGAGCAGTTCTTC
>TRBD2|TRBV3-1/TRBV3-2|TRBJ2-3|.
CASSPGLAGADTQYF
TGTGCCAGCAGCCCCGGACTAGCGGGAGCAGATACGCAGTATTTT
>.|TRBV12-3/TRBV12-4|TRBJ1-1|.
CASSFGENRAAFF
TGTGCCAGCAGTTTCGGAGAAAACAGGGCGGCTTTCTTT
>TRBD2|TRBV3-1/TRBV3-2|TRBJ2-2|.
CASSQVSPSGSGELFF
TGTGCCAGCAGCCAAGTATCGCCTAGCGGGTCCGGGGAGCTGTTTTTT
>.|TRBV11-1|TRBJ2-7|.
CASSFGTSYEQYF
TGTGCCAGCAGCTTCGGGACTTCATACGAGCAGTACTTC
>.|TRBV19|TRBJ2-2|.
CATTAIEFNSNTGELFF
TGTGCCACCACAGCCATAGAATTTAATTCGAACACCGGGGAGCTGTTTTTT
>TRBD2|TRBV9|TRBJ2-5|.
CASSVDSSGIATQYF
TGTGCCAGCAGCGTAGATTCTAGCGGGATTGCGACCCAGTACTTC
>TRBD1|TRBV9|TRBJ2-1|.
CASSTGTGGYNEQFF
TGTGCCAGCAGTACCGGGACAGGGGGCTACAATGAGCAGTTCTTC
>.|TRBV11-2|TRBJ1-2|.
CASSSPRQANYGYTF
TGTGCCAGCAGCTCGCCTAGACAGGCTAACTATGGCTACACCTTC
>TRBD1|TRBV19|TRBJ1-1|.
CASSRTGGAGTEAFF
TGTGCCAGTAGTCGGACAGGGGGCGCGGGCACTGAAGCTTTCTTT
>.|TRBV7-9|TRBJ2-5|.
CASSHDNQETQYF
TGTGCCAGCAGCCACGACAACCAAGAGACCCAGTACTTC
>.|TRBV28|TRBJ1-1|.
CASSYDIEAFF
TGTGCCAGCAGTTACGACATCGAAGCTTTCTTT
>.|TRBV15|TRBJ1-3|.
CATTLQGTLGNTIYF
TGTGCCACCACCTTGCAGGGTACCCTTGGAAACACCATATATTTT
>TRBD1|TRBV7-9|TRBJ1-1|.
CASKEQGATGEAFF
TGTGCCAGCAAAGAACAGGGGGCTACTGGTGAAGCTTTCTTT
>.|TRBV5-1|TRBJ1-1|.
CASSLNGRGNTEAFF
TGCGCCAGCAGCTTGAACGGCAGGGGGAACACTGAAGCTTTCTTT
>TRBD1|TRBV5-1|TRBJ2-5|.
CASSGRQGSQETQYF
TGCGCCAGCAGCGGACGACAGGGGTCCCAAGAGACCCAGTACTTC
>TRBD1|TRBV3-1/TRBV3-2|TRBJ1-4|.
CASSARTGQGEKLFF
TGTGCCAGCAGCGCCCGAACGGGACAGGGTGAAAAACTGTTTTTT
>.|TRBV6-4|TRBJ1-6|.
CASSSRVDSPLHF
TGTGCCAGTTCCTCCCGGGTTGATTCACCCCTCCACTTT
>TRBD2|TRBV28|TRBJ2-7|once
CASSPGLASYYEQYF
TGTGCCAGCAGTCCTGGACTAGCGAGTTACTACGAGCAGTACTTC
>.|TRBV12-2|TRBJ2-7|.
CASRPWSGRAYEQYF
TGTGCAAGTCGCCCCTGGAGCGGGCGGGCCTACGAGCAGTACTTC
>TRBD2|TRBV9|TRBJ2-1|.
CASSHGGGERGEQFF
TGTGCCAGCAGCCACGGCGGGGGGGAGAGGGGTGAGCAGTTCTTC
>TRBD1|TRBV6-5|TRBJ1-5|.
CASSITGGADQPQHF
TGTGCCAGCAGTATCACAGGGGGCGCAGATCAGCCCCAGCATTTT
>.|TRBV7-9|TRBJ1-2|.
CASSSPDRYGYTF
TGTGCCAGCAGCTCACCGGACAGATATGGCTACACCTTC
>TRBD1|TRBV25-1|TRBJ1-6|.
CASSGTGWHSPLHF
TGTGCCAGCAGTGGGACAGGATGGCACTCACCCCTCCACTTT
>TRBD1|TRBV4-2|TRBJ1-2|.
CASSQESQGYGYTF
TGTGCCAGCAGCCAAGAGTCACAGGGGTATGGCTACACCTTC
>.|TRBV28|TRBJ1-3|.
CASSPAGGYGNTIYF
TGTGCCAGCAGTCCCGCGGGGGGATATGGAAACACCATATATTTT
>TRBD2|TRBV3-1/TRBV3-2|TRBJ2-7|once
CASSPGLAGYYEQYF
TGTGCCAGCAGCCCTGGACTAGCGGGCTACTACGAGCAGTACTTC
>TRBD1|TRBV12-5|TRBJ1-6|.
CASGWATGKPLHF
TGTGCTAGTGGTTGGGCGACAGGGAAGCCCCTCCACTTT
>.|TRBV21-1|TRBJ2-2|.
CASSKVQPGRWPTELFF
TGTGCCAGCAGCAAAGTTCAACCAGGGCGCTGGCCGACGGAGCTGTTTTTT
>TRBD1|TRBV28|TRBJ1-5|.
CASSFGTGGLDQPQHF
TGTGCCAGCAGTTTTGGAACAGGGGGCCTAGATCAGCCCCAGCATTTT
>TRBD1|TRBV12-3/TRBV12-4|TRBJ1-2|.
CASSLTGEEGYTF
TGTGCCAGCAGCTTGACAGGGGAAGAAGGCTACACCTTC
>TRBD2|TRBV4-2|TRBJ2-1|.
CASSQGFRGRGLYNEQFF
TGTGCCAGCAGCCAAGGTTTTCGCGGGAGAGGTTTGTACAATGAGCAGTTCTTC
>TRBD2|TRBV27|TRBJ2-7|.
CASGGTSGSYEQYF
TGTGCCAGCGGGGGGACTAGCGGGAGCTACGAGCAGTACTTC
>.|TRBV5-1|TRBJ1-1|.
CASRRGVEMSEAFF
TGCGCCAGCAGGCGGGGCGTGGAAATGAGTGAAGCTTTCTTT
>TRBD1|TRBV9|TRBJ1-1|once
CASSVEGATEAFF
TGTGCCAGCAGCGTAGAGGGGGCTACTGAAGCTTTCTTT
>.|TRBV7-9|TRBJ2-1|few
CASSPTPYNEQFF
TGTGCCAGCAGCCCGACTCCCTACAATGAGCAGTTCTTC
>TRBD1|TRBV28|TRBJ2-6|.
CASSLGQDRANVLTF
TGTGCCAGCAGTTTAGGACAGGATAGGGCCAACGTCCTGACTTTC
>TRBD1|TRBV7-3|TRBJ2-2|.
CASSLAPGGAVSTGELFF
TGTGCCAGCAGCTTAGCGCCAGGGGGCGCGGTGTCTACCGGGGAGCTGTTTTTT